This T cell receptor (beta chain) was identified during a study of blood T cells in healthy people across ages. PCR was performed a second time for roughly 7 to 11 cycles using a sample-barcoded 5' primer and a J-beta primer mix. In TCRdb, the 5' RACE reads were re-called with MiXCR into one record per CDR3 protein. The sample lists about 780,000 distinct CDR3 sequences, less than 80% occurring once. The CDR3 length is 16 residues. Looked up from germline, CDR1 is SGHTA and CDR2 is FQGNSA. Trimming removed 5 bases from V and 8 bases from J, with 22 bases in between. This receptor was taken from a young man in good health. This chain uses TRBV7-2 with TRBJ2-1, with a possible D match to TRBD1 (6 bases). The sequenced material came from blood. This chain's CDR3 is CASSLRGRQGSYEQFF. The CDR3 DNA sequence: TGTGCCAGCAGCCTCAGAGGGCGGCAGGGGAGCTATGAGCAGTTCTTC.